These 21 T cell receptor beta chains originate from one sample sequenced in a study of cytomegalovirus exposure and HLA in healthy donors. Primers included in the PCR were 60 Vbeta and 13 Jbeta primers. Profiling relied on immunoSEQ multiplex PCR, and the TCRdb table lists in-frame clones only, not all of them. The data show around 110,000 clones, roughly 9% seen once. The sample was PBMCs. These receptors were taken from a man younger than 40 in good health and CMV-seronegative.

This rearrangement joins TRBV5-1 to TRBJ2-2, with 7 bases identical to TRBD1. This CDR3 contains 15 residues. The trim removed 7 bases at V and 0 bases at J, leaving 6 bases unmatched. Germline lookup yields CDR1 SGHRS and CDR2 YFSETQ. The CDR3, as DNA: TGCGCCAGCGGCATCGGGACAGCGAACACCGGGGAGCTGTTTTTT. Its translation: CASGIGTANTGELFF.

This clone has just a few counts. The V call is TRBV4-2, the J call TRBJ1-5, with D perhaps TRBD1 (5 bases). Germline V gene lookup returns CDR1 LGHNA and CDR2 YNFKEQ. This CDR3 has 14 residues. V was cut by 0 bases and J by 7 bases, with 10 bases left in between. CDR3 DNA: TGTGCCAGCAGCCAAGAGGGGCAGCTCCAGCCCCAGCATTTT. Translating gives CASSQEGQLQPQHF.

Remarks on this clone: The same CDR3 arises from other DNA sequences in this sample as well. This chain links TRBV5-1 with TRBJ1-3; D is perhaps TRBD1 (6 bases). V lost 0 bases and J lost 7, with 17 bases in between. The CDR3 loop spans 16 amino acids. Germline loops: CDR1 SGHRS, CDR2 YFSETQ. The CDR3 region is CASSLGRGAGGNTIYF. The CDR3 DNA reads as TGCGCCAGCAGCTTGGGCCGGGGGGCCGGTGGGAACACCATATATTTT.

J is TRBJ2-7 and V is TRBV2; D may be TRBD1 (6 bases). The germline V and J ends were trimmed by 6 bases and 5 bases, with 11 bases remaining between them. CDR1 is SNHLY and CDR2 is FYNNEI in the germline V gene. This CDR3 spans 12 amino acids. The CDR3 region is CASSQGTNEQYF. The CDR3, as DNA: TGTGCCAGCAGCCAAGGGACAAACGAGCAGTACTTC.

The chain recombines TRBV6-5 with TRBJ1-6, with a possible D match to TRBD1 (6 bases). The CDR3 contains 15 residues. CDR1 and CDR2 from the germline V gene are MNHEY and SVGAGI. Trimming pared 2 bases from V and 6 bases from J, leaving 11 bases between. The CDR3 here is CASSYGQTLNSPLHF. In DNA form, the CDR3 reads TGTGCCAGCAGTTACGGACAGACTCTTAATTCACCCCTCCACTTT.

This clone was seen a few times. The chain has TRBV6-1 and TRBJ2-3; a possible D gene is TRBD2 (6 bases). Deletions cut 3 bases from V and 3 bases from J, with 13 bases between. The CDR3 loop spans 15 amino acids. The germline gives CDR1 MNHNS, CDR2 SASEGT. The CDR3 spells CASSESGLRTDTQYF. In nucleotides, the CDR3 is TGTGCCAGCAGTGAGTCGGGACTGAGGACAGATACGCAGTATTTT.

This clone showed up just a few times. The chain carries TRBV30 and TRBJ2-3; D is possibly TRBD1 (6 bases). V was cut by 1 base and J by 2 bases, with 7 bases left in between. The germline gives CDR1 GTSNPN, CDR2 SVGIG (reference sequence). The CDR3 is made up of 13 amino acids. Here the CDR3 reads CAWSGGLTDTQYF. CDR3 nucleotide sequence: TGTGCCTGGAGTGGGGGGCTCACAGATACGCAGTATTTT.

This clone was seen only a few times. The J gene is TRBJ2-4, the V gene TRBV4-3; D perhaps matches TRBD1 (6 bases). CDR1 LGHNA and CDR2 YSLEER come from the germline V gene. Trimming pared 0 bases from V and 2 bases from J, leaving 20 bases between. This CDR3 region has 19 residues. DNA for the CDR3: TGCGCCAGCAGCCAAGATCATAGGCAGGGGATTAATCCCAAAAACATTCAGTACTTC. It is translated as CASSQDHRQGINPKNIQYF.

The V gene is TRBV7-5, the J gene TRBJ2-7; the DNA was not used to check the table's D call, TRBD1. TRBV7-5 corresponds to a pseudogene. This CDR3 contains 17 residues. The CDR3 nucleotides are TGTGCCAGAAGCTTAGGGGGGGAGGACAGGGGGACGAACGAGCAGTACTTC. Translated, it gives CARSLGGEDRGTNEQYF.

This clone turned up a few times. The CDR3 loop reads CASSQTSGSPNEQFF. The CDR3 region has the DNA TGTGCCAGCAGCCAGACTAGCGGGTCTCCCAATGAGCAGTTCTTC. The genes are TRBV11-2 and TRBJ2-1, with 10 bases that match TRBD2. The trim removed 5 bases at V and 6 bases at J, leaving 7 bases unmatched. CDR1 is SGHAT and CDR2 is FQNNGV in the germline V gene. CDR3 length: 15 amino acids.

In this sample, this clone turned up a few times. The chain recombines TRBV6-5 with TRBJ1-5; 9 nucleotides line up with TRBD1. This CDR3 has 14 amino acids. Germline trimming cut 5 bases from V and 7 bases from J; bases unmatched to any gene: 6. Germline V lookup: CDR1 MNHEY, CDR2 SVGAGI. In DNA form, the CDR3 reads TGTGCCAGCAGTGGAACAGGGGGCCGGCAGCCCCAGCATTTT. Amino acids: CASSGTGGRQPQHF.

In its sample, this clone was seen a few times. The DNA for the CDR3 is TGTGCCAGCAGCTTATCTACAGGGGCGAGAGATACGCAGTATTTT. This encodes CASSLSTGARDTQYF. V usage is TRBV7-2 and J usage is TRBJ2-3; 7 bases map to TRBD1. Germline V lookup: CDR1 SGHTA, CDR2 FQGNSA. V gave up 2 bases and J gave up 5 bases; unmatched junction bases: 7. The length of the CDR3 is 15 residues.

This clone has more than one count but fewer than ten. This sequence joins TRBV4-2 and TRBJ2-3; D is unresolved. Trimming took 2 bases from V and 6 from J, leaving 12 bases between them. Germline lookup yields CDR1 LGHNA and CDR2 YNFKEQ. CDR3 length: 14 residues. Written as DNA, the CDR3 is TGTGCCAGCAGCCAAAATCTGGGCGTTGATACGCAGTATTTT. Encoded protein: CASSQNLGVDTQYF.

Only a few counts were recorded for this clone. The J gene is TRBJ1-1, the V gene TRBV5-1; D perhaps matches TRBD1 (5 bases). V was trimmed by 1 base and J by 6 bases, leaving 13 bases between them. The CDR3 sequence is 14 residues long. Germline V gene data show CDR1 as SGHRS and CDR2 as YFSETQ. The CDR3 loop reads CASSLSGNNPEAFF. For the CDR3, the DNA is TGCGCCAGCAGCTTGTCAGGGAATAACCCTGAAGCTTTCTTT.

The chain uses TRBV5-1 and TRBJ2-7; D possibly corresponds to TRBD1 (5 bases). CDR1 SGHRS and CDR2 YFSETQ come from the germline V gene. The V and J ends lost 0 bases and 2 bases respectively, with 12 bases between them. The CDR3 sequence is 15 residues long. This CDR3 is CASSLAAGQAYEQYF. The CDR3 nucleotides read TGCGCCAGCAGCTTGGCCGCAGGGCAAGCCTACGAGCAGTACTTC.

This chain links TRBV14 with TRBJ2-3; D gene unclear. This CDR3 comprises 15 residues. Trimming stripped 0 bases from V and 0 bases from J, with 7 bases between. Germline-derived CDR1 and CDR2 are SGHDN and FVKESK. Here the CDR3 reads CASSQERGSTDTQYF. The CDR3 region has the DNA TGTGCCAGCAGCCAAGAGAGAGGAAGCACAGATACGCAGTATTTT.

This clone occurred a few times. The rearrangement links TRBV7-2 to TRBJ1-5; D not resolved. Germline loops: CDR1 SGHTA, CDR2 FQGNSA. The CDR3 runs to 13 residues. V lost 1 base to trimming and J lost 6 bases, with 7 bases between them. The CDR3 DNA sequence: TGTGCCAGCAGCTTAGGAGCCGTTCAGCCCCAGCATTTT. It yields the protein CASSLGAVQPQHF. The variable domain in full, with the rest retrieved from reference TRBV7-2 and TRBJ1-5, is GAGVSQSPSNKVTEKGKDVELRCDPISGHTALYWYRQSLGQGLEFLIYFQGNSAPDKSGLPSDRFSAERTGGSVSTLTIQRTQQEDSAVYLCASSLGAVQPQHFGDGTRLSIL.

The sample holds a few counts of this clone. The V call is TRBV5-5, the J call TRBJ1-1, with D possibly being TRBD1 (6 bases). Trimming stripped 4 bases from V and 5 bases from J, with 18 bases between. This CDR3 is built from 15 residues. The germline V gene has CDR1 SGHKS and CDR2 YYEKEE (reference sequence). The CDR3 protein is CASSTGTLVRTEAFF. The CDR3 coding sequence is TGTGCCAGCAGCACTGGGACATTAGTAAGGACTGAAGCTTTCTTT.

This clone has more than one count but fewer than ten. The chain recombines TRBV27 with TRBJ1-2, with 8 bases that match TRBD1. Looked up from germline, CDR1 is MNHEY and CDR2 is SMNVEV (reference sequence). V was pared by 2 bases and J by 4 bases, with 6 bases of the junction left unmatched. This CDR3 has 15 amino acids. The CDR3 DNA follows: TGTGCCAGCAGTTTAGCTGGACAGGGAGGCTATGGCTACACCTTC. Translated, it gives CASSLAGQGGYGYTF.

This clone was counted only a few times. CDR3 amino acids: CASSATGTNYGYTF. The DNA of the CDR3 is TGTGCCAGCAGCGCCACCGGGACAAACTATGGCTACACCTTC. The chain joins TRBV9 to TRBJ1-2; D may be TRBD1 (6 bases). CDR3 length equals 14 residues. From germline, CDR1 is SGDLS and CDR2 YYNGEE. Trimming took off 3 bases at V and 2 bases at J, with 11 bases between the two ends.

The CDR3 protein is CARRGYNEQFF. The CDR3 DNA sequence: TGTGCGCGCAGGGGCTACAATGAGCAGTTCTTC. The chain couples TRBV30 to TRBJ2-1; weak D call: TRBD1 (6 bases). Germline loops: CDR1 GTSNPN, CDR2 SVGIG (reference sequence). The length of the CDR3 is 11 residues.